The entry below gives a single T cell receptor beta chain sequence along with its context. The record originates from a study of blood T cells in healthy people across ages. PCR was performed a second time for about 7 to 12 cycles using a sample-barcoded 5' primer and a J-beta primer mix. TCRdb ran MiXCR on the 5' RACE reads and lists one entry per CDR3 protein. The table has about 930,000 distinct CDR3 sequences, almost 30% seen once. Trimming removed 5 bases from V and 6 bases from J; junction bases left unmatched: 13. Germline CDR1 SGHTA, CDR2 FQGNSA. The CDR3 consists of 17 residues. This same sample was also taken into another study, of T cells of mothers and their children. As that report states: Healthy Caucasian mothers, a few in number, and their six children were the donors.

The chain uses TRBV7-2 and TRBJ2-1, with TRBD2 matching over 10 bases. Sequencing was carried out using blood. This TCR derives from a woman aged 35 to 49 in good health. Written as DNA, the CDR3 is TGTGCCAGCAGCACAGGACTAGCGGCCCGAGAGGCCAATGAGCAGTTCTTC. Translation gives CASSTGLAAREANEQFF.